Listed here are 27 T cell receptor beta chains from one sample, sequenced in a study of T cell changes during pregnancy in multiple sclerosis. Only in-frame clones appear in the TCRdb table, and some are missing; sequencing was by immunoSEQ multiplex PCR. The sample holds tens of thousands of clones; 90% to 95% are singletons and the top ten take roughly 0.35%. The specimen was CD4+ T cells from peripheral blood mononuclear cells, collected after pregnancy. Every receptor here comes from a female donor with multiple sclerosis, enrolled in a pregnancy study.

The genes are TRBV4-1 and TRBJ2-4, with 7 bases lining up with TRBD2. Germline-derived CDR1 and CDR2 are MGHRA and YSYEKL. V lost 0 bases to trimming and J lost 9 bases; unmatched junction nucleotides: 8. The CDR3 loop spans 15 amino acids. The DNA of the CDR3 is TGCGCCAGCAGCCAAGATGAAAGCGGGGTTGCCATTCAGTACTTC. Translation: CASSQDESGVAIQYF.

The chain carries TRBV19 and TRBJ1-3; no definite D call. Between the trimmed V and J ends, which lost 7 bases and 4 bases, there was a span of 14 bases. CDR3 length: 14 residues. The germline CDR1 and CDR2 sequences are LNHDA and SQIVND (reference sequence). Here the CDR3 reads CASTNSGEGNTIYF. The CDR3 region has the DNA TGTGCCAGTACCAATTCCGGGGAGGGAAACACCATATATTTT.

This rearrangement joins TRBV9 to TRBJ1-1, with D hard to call. This CDR3 comprises 12 residues. V was clipped by 3 bases and J by 5 bases, with 8 bases between them. CDR1 SGDLS and CDR2 YYNGEE come from the germline V gene. CDR3 in amino acids: CASSGVGTEAFF. Written as DNA, the CDR3 is TGTGCCAGCAGCGGGGTCGGGACTGAAGCTTTCTTT.

This clone is a singleton in its sample. This chain uses TRBV9 with TRBJ2-1; 7 bases are a match to TRBD2. With V trimmed by 0 bases and J by 5 bases, 5 bases remained unmatched. The germline V gene has CDR1 SGDLS and CDR2 YYNGEE. The CDR3 has 15 residues. The CDR3 loop reads CASSVEFGGNNEQFF. The DNA for the CDR3 is TGTGCCAGCAGCGTAGAGTTCGGGGGGAACAATGAGCAGTTCTTC.

The chain carries TRBV5-8 and TRBJ1-6; D ambiguous. Germline V CDR1 and CDR2: SGHTS, YDEGEE. V dropped 2 bases and J dropped 11 bases, with 8 bases sitting between them. CDR3 length: 12 amino acids. CDR3 bases: TGTGCCAGCAGCTTTCCGGGTACACCCCTCCACTTT. It encodes CASSFPGTPLHF.

V gene TRBV9 combines with J gene TRBJ1-6, with D possibly matching TRBD1 (5 bases). V dropped 0 bases and J dropped 9 bases, with 10 bases sitting between them. CDR3 length: 14 residues. CDR1 is SGDLS, CDR2 YYNGEE, per germline. The CDR3 nucleotides read TGTGCCAGCAGCGTAGAGGGGCGAAGTTCACCCCTCCACTTT. Amino acids: CASSVEGRSSPLHF.

This clone has only one observation. The chain carries TRBV5-6 and TRBJ2-7, with D perhaps matching TRBD1 (8 bases). The V gene lost 3 bases and the J gene lost 4 bases, with 20 bases spanning the gap. The CDR3 extends over 16 amino acids. CDR1 is SGHDT and CDR2 is YYEEEE in the germline V gene. The chain's CDR3 is CASSWGGQARGYEQYF. The CDR3 nucleotides read TGTGCCAGCAGCTGGGGGGGACAGGCTCGGGGATACGAGCAGTACTTC.

The V call is TRBV19, the J call TRBJ2-7; D might be TRBD2 (7 bases). CDR1 LNHDA and CDR2 SQIVND come from the germline V gene (reference sequence). The CDR3 sequence is 15 residues long. Trimming removed 4 bases at V and 2 bases at J, with 15 bases between. CDR3 nucleotides: TGTGCCAGTAGTAAACAGGGAGGGGCACCCTACGAGCAGTACTTC. Translated: CASSKQGGAPYEQYF.

The chain combines TRBV4-1 with TRBJ1-6; D is undetermined. This CDR3 is 15 amino acids long. CDR1 MGHRA and CDR2 YSYEKL come from the germline V gene. Trimming shortened V by 1 base and J by 4 bases, and 8 bases separated the two germline ends. The CDR3 coding sequence is TGCGCCAGCAGCCAAGGGGCAGCTTATAATTCACCCCTCCACTTT. It is translated as CASSQGAAYNSPLHF.

This clone was recorded once. V usage is TRBV5-1 and J usage is TRBJ2-6, with 8 bases lining up with TRBD1. Trimming took 5 bases from V and 0 from J; bases not matched to a gene: 1. From germline, CDR1 is SGHRS and CDR2 YFSETQ. The CDR3 runs 15 residues. This CDR3 reads CASRDRASGANVLTF. The DNA of the CDR3 is TGCGCCAGCAGGGACAGGGCCTCTGGGGCCAACGTCCTGACTTTC.

V and J are TRBV6-1 and TRBJ2-3, with TRBD2 matching over 13 bases. Germline V lookup: CDR1 MNHNS, CDR2 SASEGT. The CDR3 covers 17 residues. V gave up 4 bases and J gave up 1 base; unmatched junction bases: 5. The CDR3 DNA is TGTGCCAGCAGTGTAACTAGCGGGGGGGCGGGCACAGATACGCAGTATTTT. Translation gives CASSVTSGGAGTDTQYF.

This CDR3 is CASSPPLIGGGTLYNEQFF. CDR3 in DNA: TGTGCCAGCTCACCACCCCTAATTGGCGGGGGGACGTTGTACAATGAGCAGTTCTTC. The chain couples TRBV18 to TRBJ2-1, with 8 bases lining up with TRBD2. Germline V gene data show CDR1 as KGHSH and CDR2 as LQKENI. The CDR3 has 19 residues. Trimming took 0 bases from V and 4 from J; bases not matched to a gene: 14.

The rearrangement joins TRBV7-9 to TRBJ2-3; TRBD2 matches at 8 bases. Germline V gene lookup returns CDR1 SEHNR and CDR2 FQNEAQ (reference sequence). The CDR3 covers 16 residues. J gave up 2 bases and V 1 base, and 5 bases lay outside the gene matches. This chain's CDR3 is CASSLDKRGYTDTQYF. CDR3 DNA sequence: TGTGCCAGCAGCTTAGATAAGCGGGGGTACACAGATACGCAGTATTTT.

This chain uses TRBV19 with TRBJ2-2; 9 nucleotides align to TRBD1. After removal of 2 bases from V and 5 bases from J, the junction contained 6 bases not matched to a gene. Per germline, CDR1 LNHDA and CDR2 SQIVND (reference sequence). CDR3 length: 16 amino acids. CDR3 bases: TGTGCCAGTAGTATACCGACAGGGGGGGGTACCGGGGAGCTGTTTTTT. This sequence encodes CASSIPTGGGTGELFF.

In this sample, this clone turned up a few times. The chain recombines TRBV5-4 with TRBJ1-1; no reliable D call. The CDR3 has 13 residues. V lost 3 bases, J lost 9 bases, and 15 bases lay in between. In germline, CDR1 is SGHNT, CDR2 YYREEE (reference sequence). CDR3 amino acids: CASSSKKGGQAFF. CDR3 sequence (DNA): TGTGCCAGCAGCTCGAAGAAGGGAGGGCAAGCTTTCTTT.

The chain couples TRBV11-2 to TRBJ2-7; a weak D match, TRBD1 (6 bases). This CDR3 has 17 residues. Looked up from germline, CDR1 is SGHAT and CDR2 is FQNNGV. The ends were cut back, 4 bases at V and 2 bases at J, with 21 bases in the middle. This chain's CDR3 is CASSWTSTGTRTYEQYF. The CDR3 DNA reads TGTGCCAGCAGCTGGACCTCGACCGGGACACGAACCTACGAGCAGTACTTC. Full variable domain (missing parts from reference TRBV11-2 and TRBJ2-7): EAGVAQSPRYKIIEKRQSVAFWCNPISGHATLYWYQQILGQGPKLLIQFQNNGVVDDSQLPKDRFSAERLKGVDSTLKIQPAKLEDSAVYLCASSWTSTGTRTYEQYFGPGTRLTVT.

The rearrangement joins TRBV11-3 to TRBJ2-5, with 8 nucleotides matching TRBD1. CDR1 SGHNT and CDR2 YENEEA come from the germline V gene. Trimming at V came to 5 bases and at J to 1 base, leaving 6 bases not matched to a gene. This CDR3 is built from 15 residues. The CDR3 loop reads CASSPQGATQETQYF. CDR3 coding DNA: TGTGCCAGCAGCCCCCAGGGGGCTACCCAAGAGACCCAGTACTTC. The variable domain in full, with the rest retrieved from reference TRBV11-3 and TRBJ2-5, is EAGVVQSPRYKIIEKKQPVAFWCNPISGHNTLYWYLQNLGQGPELLIRYENEEAVDDSQLPKDRFSAERLKGVDSTLKIQPAELGDSAVYLCASSPQGATQETQYFGPGTRLLVL.

The chain uses TRBV14 and TRBJ2-7; a weak D match, TRBD2 (5 bases). V was pared by 1 base and J by 9 bases, with 13 bases between. Germline V gene sequence: CDR1 SGHDN, CDR2 FVKESK. This CDR3 contains 13 residues. The CDR3 region has the DNA TGTGCCAGCAGCCAAGTAGCGCGGCTAGGGCAGTACTTC. Translated, it gives CASSQVARLGQYF. Looking up the rest from reference TRBV14 and TRBJ2-7 gives the full variable domain: EAGVTQFPSHSVIEKGQTVTLRCDPISGHDNLYWYRRVMGKEIKFLLHFVKESKQDESGMPNNRFLAERTGGTYSTLKVQPAELEDSGVYFCASSQVARLGQYFGPGTRLTVT.

This chain connects TRBV4-1 to TRBJ1-5; D is perhaps TRBD1 (6 bases). V was trimmed by 0 bases and J by 5 bases, leaving 11 bases between them. The CDR3 sequence is 15 residues long. In germline, CDR1 is MGHRA, CDR2 YSYEKL. The CDR3 protein is CASSQDGQSDQPQHF. In DNA, the CDR3 is TGCGCCAGCAGCCAAGACGGACAGTCTGATCAGCCCCAGCATTTT.

This chain uses TRBV14 with TRBJ2-4, with no clear D. Germline V gives CDR1 SGHDN, CDR2 FVKESK. The CDR3 sequence is 15 residues long. V was clipped by 0 bases and J by 4 bases, with 10 bases between them. CDR3 DNA sequence: TGTGCCAGCAGCCAAGATCGCGGAAGAAAAAACATTCAGTACTTC. It codes for CASSQDRGRKNIQYF.

The V gene is TRBV5-5, the J gene TRBJ2-7; D gene uncertain. V was pared by 0 bases and J by 4 bases, with 8 bases between. CDR1 is SGHKS and CDR2 is YYEKEE in the germline V gene (reference sequence). This CDR3 is 13 amino acids long. The CDR3 sequence: CASSLAPVYEQYF. CDR3 coding DNA: TGTGCCAGCAGCTTGGCCCCGGTATACGAGCAGTACTTC.

The rearrangement joins TRBV6-1 to TRBJ1-1; D is unclear. The V and J ends lost 1 base and 6 bases respectively, with 9 bases between them. The CDR3 has 13 amino acids. CDR1 and CDR2 from the germline V gene are MNHNS and SASEGT. The DNA for the CDR3 is TGTGCCAGCAGTGAAGTATCGCCGGCTGAAGCTTTCTTT. Its translation is CASSEVSPAEAFF.

This clone was observed a single time. This sequence joins TRBV6-5 and TRBJ1-6; tentatively, D is TRBD1 (6 bases). The CDR3 loop spans 15 amino acids. The V end was cut by 6 bases, the J end by 10 bases, with 19 bases between. The germline CDR1 and CDR2 sequences are MNHEY and SVGAGI. Here the CDR3 DNA reads TGTGCCAGCAGCCGGGCGGGGGCCTTCGGCTCACCCCTCCACTTT. Protein product: CASSRAGAFGSPLHF.

The CDR3 coding sequence is TGTGCCAGCAGCCTGGACAGCGCCAATATTAATTCACCCCTCCACTTT. This gives the protein CASSLDSANINSPLHF. This rearrangement joins TRBV11-2 to TRBJ1-6; possible D gene TRBD1, 6 bases. Per the germline V gene, CDR1 is SGHAT and CDR2 is FQNNGV. The ends were cut back, 5 bases at V and 6 bases at J, with 17 bases in the middle. This CDR3 is built from 16 residues.

The V call is TRBV18, the J call TRBJ1-4; D perhaps matches TRBD1 (5 bases). The CDR3 contains 16 residues. V was trimmed by 2 bases and J by 5 bases, leaving 15 bases between them. Germline assignment: CDR1 KGHSH and CDR2 LQKENI. In DNA, the CDR3 is TGTGCCAGCTCACCAGCGGGGCGGGTACAAAATGAAAAACTGTTTTTT. Translated: CASSPAGRVQNEKLFF.

This chain links TRBV2 with TRBJ2-3; TRBD2 aligns across 7 bases. V trimming: 6 bases; J trimming: 0 bases; junction bases outside the gene matches: 6. Germline V gene sequence: CDR1 SNHLY, CDR2 FYNNEI. The CDR3 spans 15 residues. The CDR3 bases are TGTGCCAGCAGCGCGGGACTAAAGAGCACAGATACGCAGTATTTT. Its translation is CASSAGLKSTDTQYF.

The J gene is TRBJ1-4, the V gene TRBV7-9, with 11 nucleotides matching TRBD1. V lost 5 bases to trimming and J lost 5 bases; unmatched junction nucleotides: 10. Germline V lookup: CDR1 SEHNR, CDR2 FQNEAQ (reference sequence). The CDR3 spans 17 residues. This CDR3 reads CASSQGDRGAPNEKLFF. DNA for the CDR3: TGTGCCAGCAGCCAGGGGGACAGGGGGGCCCCAAATGAAAAACTGTTTTTT.